A single sample gave rise to the 19 T cell receptor beta chains below, sequenced in a study of glioma-infiltrating T cells. The iRepertoire nested amplicon-rescue multiplex PCR amplified TCR alpha and beta CDR3s from RNA. TCRdb re-called the multiplex PCR reads through MiXCR, storing one row per CDR3 protein. The sample has 95,000 to 150,000 distinct CDR3 sequences, 20% to 25% seen once. The sequenced sample was glioma tissue, nonneoplastic brain tissue, or PBMCs (not recorded which). The receptors were sampled from a human donor with low-grade glioma or glioblastoma, undergoing nonglioma brain surgery, or in good health (not recorded which).

Of note for this clonotype: A clone one base away is much larger, so this may be a read error. The chain links TRBV3-1 to TRBJ2-5; 10 nucleotides align to TRBD2. CDR1 and CDR2 from the germline V gene are LGHDT and YNNKEL (reference sequence). The length of the CDR3 is 15 residues. In DNA, the CDR3 is TGTGCCAGCACCCAGGAGCGGGAGGGTCTTGAGACCAAGTACTTC. This sequence encodes CASTQEREGLETKYF.

There are many counts of this clonotype. The chain employs TRBV7-9 and TRBJ1-1; D call uncertain. This CDR3 contains 17 residues. Germline CDR1 reads SEHNR; CDR2 reads FQNEAQ (reference sequence). Trimming removed 1 base from V and 0 bases from J, with 15 bases in between. CDR3: CASSLVLTNSMNTEAFF. CDR3 nucleotide sequence: TGTGCCAGCAGCTTAGTTCTGACAAACTCCATGAACACTGAAGCTTTCTTT.

This clonotype occurred many times. The chain uses TRBV18 and TRBJ1-5; D remains unclear. Looked up from germline, CDR1 is KGHSH and CDR2 is LQKENI. The CDR3 has 15 amino acids. V lost 3 bases and J 6 bases, leaving 15 bases between the germline ends. The chain's CDR3 is CASSPDQNSGQPQHF. Here the CDR3 DNA reads TGTGCCAGCTCACCGGACCAGAATTCTGGTCAGCCCCAGCATTTT.

This clonotype was found many times. The genes are TRBV20-1 and TRBJ1-6; TRBD1 aligns across 7 bases. This CDR3 comprises 15 residues. V lost 6 bases, J lost 9 bases, and 14 bases stayed unmatched. Germline assignment: CDR1 DFQATT and CDR2 SNEGSKA (reference sequence). This CDR3 is CSATTGLGVGSPLHF. As DNA, the CDR3 is TGCAGTGCCACGACAGGGTTAGGTGTTGGTTCACCCCTCCACTTT.

This clonotype was seen a single time. A read error may be the cause here, since a much bigger clone is one base away. The chain joins TRBV19 to TRBJ2-1, with D unclear. In germline, CDR1 is LNHDA, CDR2 SQIVND (reference sequence). There are 13 residues in the CDR3. In DNA, the CDR3 is TGTGCCAGTAGTACCGCTCGATACAATGAGCAGTCCTTC. This sequence encodes CASSTARYNEQSF.

Concerning this clonotype itself: This could be a read error, since a much larger clone is one nucleotide away. This chain links TRBV3-1 with TRBJ1-1; 7 bases line up with TRBD1. The CDR3 length is 15 residues. Germline lookup yields CDR1 LGHDT and CDR2 YNNKEL (reference sequence). The CDR3 spells CASIQGQGVHTEAFF. The CDR3 DNA sequence: TGTGCCAGCATCCAAGGTCAGGGGGTTCACACTGAAGCTTTCTTT. Supplemented by reference TRBV3-1 and TRBJ1-1, the full variable domain reads DTAVSQTPKYLVTQMGNDKSIKCEQNLGHDTMYWYKQDSKKFLKIMFSYNNKELIINETVPNRFSPKSPDKAHLNLHINSLELGDSAVYFCASIQGQGVHTEAFFGQGTRLTVV.

The V call is TRBV20-1, the J call TRBJ2-7, with D unclear. Germline CDR1 is DFQATT and CDR2 is SNEGSKA (reference sequence). Trimming left V 4 bases short and J 12 bases short, with 22 bases between. CDR3 length: 13 residues. Written as DNA, the CDR3 is TGCAGTGCTACGGCGGAACTCTCCTACGCGCCGTACTTC. Translating it yields CSATAELSYAPYF.

This clonotype was counted ten times or more. The chain combines TRBV3-1 with TRBJ2-1; D not resolved. With 4 bases removed from V and 8 bases from J, the gap between germline ends came to 21 bases. This CDR3 has 16 residues. Germline V gene lookup returns CDR1 LGHDT and CDR2 YNNKEL (reference sequence). The CDR3 DNA follows: TGTGCCAGCAGCCCGGCCTCCAAGCGAACGAACCATGAGCAGTTCTTC. It is translated as CASSPASKRTNHEQFF.

Concerning this clonotype itself: This may come from a read error, since a much larger clone is one base off. The chain joins TRBV18 to TRBJ1-1; a weak D match, TRBD1 (6 bases). Germline CDR1 and CDR2: KGHSH and LQKENI. The CDR3 covers 15 residues. The DNA for the CDR3 is TGTGCCAGCTCACCTTTCGGACAGATGAACAGTGAAGCTTTCTTT. Encoded protein: CASSPFGQMNSEAFF.

As concerns this clonotype: A read error may be the cause here, since a much bigger clone is one base away. This chain links TRBV19 with TRBJ2-3, with D tentatively TRBD2 (5 bases). Germline values: CDR1 LNHDA, CDR2 SQIVND (reference sequence). The CDR3 consists of 17 residues. Between the trimmed V and J ends, which lost 9 bases and 4 bases, there was a span of 26 bases. In DNA form, the CDR3 reads TGTGCCAGAAGTGCCCTCGCGAGCGGTAGAGGGCCAGATACGCAGTATTTT. Its protein product is CARSALASGRGPDTQYF.

About this clonotype: This clone may be a read error of a much larger clone one base away. The V and J genes are TRBV2 and TRBJ2-3; D remains ambiguous. The germline V and J ends were trimmed by 2 bases and 7 bases, with 4 bases remaining between them. From germline, CDR1 is SNHLY and CDR2 FYNNEI. The CDR3 is 11 amino acids. The CDR3 here is CASSESYTQYF. In DNA, the CDR3 is TGTGCCAGCAGTGAATCCTATACGCAGTATTTT.

This clonotype was observed many times. V gene TRBV7-2 combines with J gene TRBJ2-5; D ambiguous. Germline V gene lookup returns CDR1 SGHTA and CDR2 FQGNSA. The CDR3 is 15 residues long. V gave up 3 bases and J gave up 9 bases, with 20 bases separating them. The CDR3 loop is CASSFTRWRSRAQYF. The CDR3, as DNA: TGTGCCAGCAGCTTTACGAGGTGGCGGTCCCGGGCCCAGTACTTC. Full variable domain (outside the CDR3, taken from reference TRBV7-2 and TRBJ2-5): GAGVSQSPSNKVTEKGKDVELRCDPISGHTALYWYRQSLGQGLEFLIYFQGNSAPDKSGLPSDRFSAERTGGSVSTLTIQRTQQEDSAVYLCASSFTRWRSRAQYFGPGTRLLVL.

V is TRBV11-2 and J is TRBJ1-2, with TRBD1 matching 9 bases. The J segment lost 3 bases and the V segment lost 3 bases, leaving 2 bases of the junction unmatched. CDR1 and CDR2 (germline): SGHAT, FQNNGV. The CDR3 has 14 residues. CDR3 nucleotides: TGTGCCAGCAGCTTGGGGACAGGGTACTATGGCTACACCTTC. Translated: CASSLGTGYYGYTF.

This clonotype was seen repeatedly, ten times or more. The CDR3 nucleotides are TGTGCCAGCTCACCACCTAACGGACAGAAAGATTCCTACACCTTC. Its translation: CASSPPNGQKDSYTF. The genes are TRBV18 and TRBJ1-2; the D gene is possibly TRBD1 (6 bases). The CDR3 consists of 15 residues. Trimming pared 0 bases from V and 10 bases from J, leaving 18 bases between. Looked up from germline, CDR1 is KGHSH and CDR2 is LQKENI.

At least ten counts were recorded for this clonotype. The V and J genes are TRBV27 and TRBJ1-5, with 9 bases aligning to TRBD1. This CDR3 has 13 amino acids. The V gene's germline CDR1 is MNHEY and CDR2 SMNVEV (reference sequence). V dropped 2 bases and J dropped 11; count of bases not matched to a gene: 4. The CDR3 bases are TGTGCCAGCAGTTTACGCCGGGACAGGGCCCAGCATTTT. Residues: CASSLRRDRAQHF.

The sample holds a few counts of this clonotype. This rearrangement joins TRBV12-3 or TRBV12-4 to TRBJ2-1, with TRBD2 matching 8 bases. Losses at the gene ends were 6 bases for V and 4 bases for J; bases not matched to a gene: 11. The CDR3 length is 16 residues. The CDR3, as DNA: TGTGCCAGCAGCACGCCAGCGGGAGAGGTATACAATGAGCAGTTCTTC. This codes for CASSTPAGEVYNEQFF.

Remarks on this clonotype: A much more abundant neighbour one base away suggests this may be a read error. This rearrangement joins TRBV14 to TRBJ2-5; D unresolved. Looked up from germline, CDR1 is SGHDN and CDR2 is FVKESK. The CDR3 spans 13 residues. The CDR3 here is CSSSRAGYETQYF. In nucleotides, the CDR3 is TGTTCCAGCAGCCGGGCAGGTTACGAGACCCAGTACTTC.

This clonotype was detected a few times. Given a much more abundant clone one base away, this may be a read error. This chain links TRBV27 with TRBJ2-6; 15 positions match TRBD2. The germline V gene encodes CDR1 MNHEY and CDR2 SMNVEV (reference sequence). This CDR3 contains 18 residues. The CDR3 nucleotides are TGTGCCGGCAGCCGAGGACTAGCGGGAGGGTCTGGGGCCAACGTCCTGACTTTC. It encodes CAGSRGLAGGSGANVLTF.

The gene calls are TRBV12-3 or TRBV12-4 and TRBJ1-1; 9 bases line up with TRBD1. This CDR3 has 14 residues. The trim removed 4 bases at V and 3 bases at J, leaving 3 bases unmatched. The CDR3 sequence is CASSWGQGHTEAFF. The CDR3 DNA reads TGTGCCAGCAGTTGGGGACAGGGCCACACTGAAGCTTTCTTT.